This T cell receptor beta chain derives from a study of blood T cell repertoires in COVID-19. Study as a whole: Collection of acute and convalescent COVID-19 samples took place in the United States, Italy and Spain. Sources were T cells, B-cell-depleted T cells, or PBMCs; the material itself was cDNA or gDNA.

In the source study's methods: Using reference gene primer amplification, nucleated cell counts were estimated. Generated by immunoSEQ multiplex PCR, the TCRdb table keeps only in-frame clones and is missing some. Clonal size and the V and J genes are those of that table, whereas D and trimming came from the DNA. This sample has just over 80,000 clones, with more than 75% found just once. The ends lost 5 bases at V and 6 bases at J; junction bases unmatched: 4. CDR1 and CDR2 (germline): SEHNR, FQNEAQ (reference sequence). The CDR3 extends over 14 amino acids. The sequencing input was peripheral blood. This TCR came from a woman aged 80 or older with active or convalescent COVID-19. V usage is TRBV7-9 and J usage is TRBJ1-6; 7 nucleotides line up with TRBD1. The CDR3 coding sequence is TGTGCCAGCAGCCCGGGACAGCTTAATTCACCCCTCCACTTT. Translated, it gives CASSPGQLNSPLHF.